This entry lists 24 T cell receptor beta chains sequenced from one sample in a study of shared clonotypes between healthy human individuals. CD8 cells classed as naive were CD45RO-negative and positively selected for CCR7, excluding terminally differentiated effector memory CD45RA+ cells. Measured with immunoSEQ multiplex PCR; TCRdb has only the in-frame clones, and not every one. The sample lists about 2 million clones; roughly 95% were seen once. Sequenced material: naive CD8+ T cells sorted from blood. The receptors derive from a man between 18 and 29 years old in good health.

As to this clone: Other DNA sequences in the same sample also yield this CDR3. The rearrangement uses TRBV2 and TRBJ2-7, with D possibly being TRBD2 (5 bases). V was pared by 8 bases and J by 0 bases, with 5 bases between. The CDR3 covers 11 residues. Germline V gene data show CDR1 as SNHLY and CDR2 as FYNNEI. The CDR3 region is CASGSSYEQYF. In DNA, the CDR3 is TGTGCCAGCGGGAGCTCCTACGAGCAGTACTTC.

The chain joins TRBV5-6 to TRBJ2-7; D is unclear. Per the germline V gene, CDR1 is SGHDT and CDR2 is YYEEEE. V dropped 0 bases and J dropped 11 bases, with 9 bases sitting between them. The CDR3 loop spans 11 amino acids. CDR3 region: CASSLGPREYF. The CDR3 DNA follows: TGTGCCAGCAGCTTGGGACCCCGGGAGTACTTC. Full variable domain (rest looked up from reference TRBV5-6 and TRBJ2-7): DAGVTQSPTHLIKTRGQQVTLRCSPKSGHDTVSWYQQALGQGPQFIFQYYEEEERQRGNFPDRFSGHQFPNYSSELNVNALLLGDSALYLCASSLGPREYFGPGTRLTVT.

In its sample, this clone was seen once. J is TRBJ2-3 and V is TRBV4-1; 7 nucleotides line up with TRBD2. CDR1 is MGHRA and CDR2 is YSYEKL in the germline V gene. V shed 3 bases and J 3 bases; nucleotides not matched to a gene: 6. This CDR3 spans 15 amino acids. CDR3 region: CASSQRAGMTDTQYF. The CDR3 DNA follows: TGCGCCAGCAGCCAGCGAGCGGGAATGACAGATACGCAGTATTTT.

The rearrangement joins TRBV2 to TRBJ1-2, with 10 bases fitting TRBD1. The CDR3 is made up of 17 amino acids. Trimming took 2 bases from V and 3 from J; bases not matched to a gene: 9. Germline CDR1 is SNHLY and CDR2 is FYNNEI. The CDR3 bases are TGTGCCAGCAGTGAAAGTGTCGGACAGGGGGGAGACTATGGCTACACCTTC. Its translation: CASSESVGQGGDYGYTF.

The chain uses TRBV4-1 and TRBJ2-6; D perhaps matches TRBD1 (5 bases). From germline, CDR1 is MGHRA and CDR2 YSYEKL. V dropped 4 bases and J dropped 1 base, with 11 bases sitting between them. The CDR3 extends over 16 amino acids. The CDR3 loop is CASSPQSGSGANVLTF. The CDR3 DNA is TGCGCCAGCAGCCCCCAATCAGGGTCTGGGGCCAACGTCCTGACTTTC.

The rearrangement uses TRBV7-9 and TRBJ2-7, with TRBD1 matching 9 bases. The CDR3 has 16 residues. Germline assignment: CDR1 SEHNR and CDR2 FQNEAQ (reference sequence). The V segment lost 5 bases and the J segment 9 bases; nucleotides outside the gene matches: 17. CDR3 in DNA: TGTGCCAGCAGCCCTAGGGGCCCGGGACAGGGTGATGCGCAGTACTTC. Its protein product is CASSPRGPGQGDAQYF.

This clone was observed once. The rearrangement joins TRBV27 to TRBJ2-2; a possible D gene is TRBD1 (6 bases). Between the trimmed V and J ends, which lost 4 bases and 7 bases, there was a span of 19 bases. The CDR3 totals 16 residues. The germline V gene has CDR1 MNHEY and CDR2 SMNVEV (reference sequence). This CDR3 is CASSSSAGEMVGELFF. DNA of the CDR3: TGTGCCAGCAGTTCCAGCGCAGGGGAAATGGTCGGGGAGCTGTTTTTT.

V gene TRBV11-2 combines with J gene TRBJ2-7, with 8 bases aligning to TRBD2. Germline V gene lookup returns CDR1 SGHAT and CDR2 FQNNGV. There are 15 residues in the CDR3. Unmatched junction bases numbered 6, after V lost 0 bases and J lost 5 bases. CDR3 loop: CASSLEAGVLDEQYF. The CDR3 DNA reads TGTGCCAGCAGCTTAGAAGCGGGAGTCCTAGACGAGCAGTACTTC.

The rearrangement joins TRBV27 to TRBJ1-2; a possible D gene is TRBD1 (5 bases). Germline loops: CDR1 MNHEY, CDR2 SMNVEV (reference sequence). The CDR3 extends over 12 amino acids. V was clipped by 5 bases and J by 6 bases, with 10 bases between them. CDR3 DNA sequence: TGTGCCAGCAGTACGGGGCCTAATGGCTACACCTTC. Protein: CASSTGPNGYTF.

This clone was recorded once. The CDR3 sequence is CASSSGQGPMFTDTQYF. The CDR3 region has the DNA TGTGCCAGCAGCTCCGGACAGGGGCCCATGTTCACAGATACGCAGTATTTT. The V call is TRBV13, the J call TRBJ2-3; TRBD1 aligns across 9 bases. The CDR3 length is 17 residues. Germline values: CDR1 PRHDT, CDR2 FYEKMQ (reference sequence). The V gene end was trimmed by 4 bases and the J gene end by 2 bases; junction bases not matched to a gene: 10.

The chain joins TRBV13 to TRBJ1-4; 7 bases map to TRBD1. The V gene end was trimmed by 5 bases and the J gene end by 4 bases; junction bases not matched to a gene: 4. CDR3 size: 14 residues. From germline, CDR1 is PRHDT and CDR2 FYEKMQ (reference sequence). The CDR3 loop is CASSPRDSNEKLFF. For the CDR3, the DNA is TGTGCCAGCAGCCCGAGGGACAGTAATGAAAAACTGTTTTTT.

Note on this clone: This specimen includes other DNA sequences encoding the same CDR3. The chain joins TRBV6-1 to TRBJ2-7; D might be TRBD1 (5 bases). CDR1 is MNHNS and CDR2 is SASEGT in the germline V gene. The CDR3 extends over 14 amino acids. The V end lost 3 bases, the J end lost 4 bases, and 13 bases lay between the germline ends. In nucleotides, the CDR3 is TGTGCCAGCAGTGACGGGCAGGGTGGTTACGAGCAGTACTTC. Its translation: CASSDGQGGYEQYF.

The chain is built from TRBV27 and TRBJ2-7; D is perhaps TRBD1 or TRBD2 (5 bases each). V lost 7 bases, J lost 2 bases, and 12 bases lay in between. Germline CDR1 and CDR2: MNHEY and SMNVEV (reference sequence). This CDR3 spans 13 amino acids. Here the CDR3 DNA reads TGTGCCAGCAAAACGCAGGGAGCCTACGAGCAGTACTTC. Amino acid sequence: CASKTQGAYEQYF.

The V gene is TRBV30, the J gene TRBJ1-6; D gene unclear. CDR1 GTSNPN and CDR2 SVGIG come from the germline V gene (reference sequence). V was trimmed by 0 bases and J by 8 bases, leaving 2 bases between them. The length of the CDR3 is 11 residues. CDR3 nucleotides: TGTGCCTGGAGTGTGGATTCACCCCTCCACTTT. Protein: CAWSVDSPLHF.

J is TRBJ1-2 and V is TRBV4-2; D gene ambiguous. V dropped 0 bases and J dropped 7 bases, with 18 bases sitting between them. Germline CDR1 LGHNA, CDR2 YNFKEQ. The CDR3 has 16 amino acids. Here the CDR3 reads CASSQDPTPTMGGYTF. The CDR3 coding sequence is TGTGCCAGCAGCCAAGACCCCACCCCTACCATGGGTGGCTACACCTTC.

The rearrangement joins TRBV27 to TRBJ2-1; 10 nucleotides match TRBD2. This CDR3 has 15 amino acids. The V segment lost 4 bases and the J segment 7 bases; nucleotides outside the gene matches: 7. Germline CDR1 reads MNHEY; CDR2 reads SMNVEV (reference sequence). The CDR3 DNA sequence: TGTGCCAGCAGTTCCCAGCGGGGGGGGGTAAATGAGCAGTTCTTC. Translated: CASSSQRGGVNEQFF.

In DNA form, the CDR3 reads TGTGCCAGCAGTCCCAGGGGTGCAACTAATGAAAAACTGTTTTTT. Its translation is CASSPRGATNEKLFF. The V and J genes are TRBV6-5 and TRBJ1-4, with a tentative D call TRBD1 (6 bases). The V and J ends lost 5 bases and 0 bases respectively, with 10 bases between them. The CDR3 loop spans 15 amino acids. Germline V lookup: CDR1 MNHEY, CDR2 SVGAGI.

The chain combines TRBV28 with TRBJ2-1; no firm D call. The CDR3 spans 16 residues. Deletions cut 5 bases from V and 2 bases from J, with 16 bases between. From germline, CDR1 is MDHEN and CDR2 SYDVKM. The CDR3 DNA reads TGTGCCAGCAGTGGTACATTCGATCGTCCCTACAATGAGCAGTTCTTC. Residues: CASSGTFDRPYNEQFF.

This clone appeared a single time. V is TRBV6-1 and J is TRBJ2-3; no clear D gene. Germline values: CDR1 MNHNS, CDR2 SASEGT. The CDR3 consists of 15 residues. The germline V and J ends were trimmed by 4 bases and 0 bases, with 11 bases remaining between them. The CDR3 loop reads CASSVLILSTDTQYF. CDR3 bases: TGTGCCAGCAGTGTCCTCATCCTGAGCACAGATACGCAGTATTTT.

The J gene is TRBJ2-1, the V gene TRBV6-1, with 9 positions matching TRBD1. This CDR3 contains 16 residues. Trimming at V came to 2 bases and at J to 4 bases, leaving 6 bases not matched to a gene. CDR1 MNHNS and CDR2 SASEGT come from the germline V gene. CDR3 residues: CASSEFIGQGYNEQFF. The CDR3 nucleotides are TGTGCCAGCAGTGAATTTATAGGACAGGGGTACAATGAGCAGTTCTTC.

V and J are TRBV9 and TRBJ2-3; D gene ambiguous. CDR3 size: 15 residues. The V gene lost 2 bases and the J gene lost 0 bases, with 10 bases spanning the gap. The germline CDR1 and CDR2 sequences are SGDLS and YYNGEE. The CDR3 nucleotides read TGTGCCAGCAGCGTTGGTGGGGAAAGCACAGATACGCAGTATTTT. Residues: CASSVGGESTDTQYF.

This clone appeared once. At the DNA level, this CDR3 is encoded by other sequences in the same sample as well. The CDR3 nucleotides read TGTGCCAGCAGCGTAGGTGGAACCGCCTACGAGCAGTACTTC. Residues: CASSVGGTAYEQYF. The chain recombines TRBV9 with TRBJ2-7; D is ambiguous. V lost 0 bases, J lost 2 bases, and 9 bases lay in between. The CDR3 covers 14 residues. The germline CDR1 and CDR2 sequences are SGDLS and YYNGEE.

CDR3: CASSRERNYEQYF. The CDR3 bases are TGTGCCAGCAGTCGGGAGAGAAACTACGAGCAGTACTTC. The chain uses TRBV13 and TRBJ2-7; tentative D call: TRBD2 (6 bases). Germline CDR1 reads PRHDT; CDR2 reads FYEKMQ (reference sequence). The V end was cut by 6 bases, the J end by 3 bases, with 12 bases between. This CDR3 comprises 13 residues.

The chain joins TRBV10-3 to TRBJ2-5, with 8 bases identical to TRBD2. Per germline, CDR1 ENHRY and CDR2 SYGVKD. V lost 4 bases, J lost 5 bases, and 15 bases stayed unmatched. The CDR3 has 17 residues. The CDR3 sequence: CAISAAQVAGPEETQYF. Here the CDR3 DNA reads TGTGCCATCAGTGCTGCCCAGGTAGCGGGGCCAGAGGAGACCCAGTACTTC.